The rows below give T cell receptor beta chains drawn from one sample of a study of T cells after yellow fever vaccination. TCRdb fed the 5' RACE reads into MiXCR, producing one record per CDR3 protein. The data hold hundreds of thousands of distinct CDR3 sequences, with 9% to 15% observed a single time. The source material was PBMCs, sampled on the day of the yellow fever booster vaccination. The receptors were sampled from a young man who received the YFV17D yellow fever vaccine. CDR3s include the opening cysteine and the closing phenylalanine or tryptophan. Each record gives: J gene, V gene, clone size, CDR3 length, D gene, CDR3 protein, CDR3 DNA. D genes are given only for firm matches. Only some rows state a clone size, as once, few, many or a class for expanded clones.

j_call: TRBJ2-7; v_call: TRBV13; clone_size: .; cdr3_length: 15; d_call: .; cdr3_aa: CASSPAPSGGYEQYF; cdr3_nt: TGTGCCAGCAGCCCGGCCCCTTCCGGGGGCTACGAGCAGTACTTC
j_call: TRBJ2-5; v_call: TRBV3-1; clone_size: .; cdr3_length: 16; d_call: .; cdr3_aa: CASSQSPVTHQETQYF; cdr3_nt: TGTGCCAGCAGCCAATCCCCCGTCACCCACCAAGAGACCCAGTACTTC
j_call: TRBJ2-5; v_call: TRBV12-3/TRBV12-4; clone_size: few; cdr3_length: 12; d_call: .; cdr3_aa: CASSMGGETQYF; cdr3_nt: TGTGCCAGCAGTATGGGCGGGGAGACCCAGTACTTC
j_call: TRBJ2-7; v_call: TRBV4-3; clone_size: many; cdr3_length: 16; d_call: TRBD2; cdr3_aa: CASSQDYGAGDYEQYF; cdr3_nt: TGCGCCAGCAGCCAAGATTATGGAGCGGGGGACTACGAGCAGTACTTC
j_call: TRBJ2-1; v_call: TRBV7-2; clone_size: .; cdr3_length: 13; d_call: .; cdr3_aa: CASSLVLVGEQFF; cdr3_nt: TGTGCCAGCAGCTTAGTTCTAGTCGGTGAGCAGTTCTTC
j_call: TRBJ2-3; v_call: TRBV4-1; clone_size: few; cdr3_length: 17; d_call: TRBD1; cdr3_aa: CASSQEPGQGVTDTQYF; cdr3_nt: TGCGCCAGCAGCCAGGAACCCGGACAGGGAGTCACAGATACGCAGTATTTT
j_call: TRBJ1-1; v_call: TRBV29-1; clone_size: .; cdr3_length: 12; d_call: .; cdr3_aa: CSVGTGNTEAFF; cdr3_nt: TGCAGCGTCGGGACCGGGAACACTGAAGCTTTCTTT
j_call: TRBJ2-1; v_call: TRBV7-9; clone_size: many; cdr3_length: 12; d_call: .; cdr3_aa: CASSFSVNEQFF; cdr3_nt: TGTGCCAGCAGCTTCTCGGTCAATGAGCAGTTCTTC
j_call: TRBJ2-7; v_call: TRBV7-6; clone_size: .; cdr3_length: 12; d_call: .; cdr3_aa: CASSLAPNEQYF; cdr3_nt: TGTGCCAGCAGCTTAGCCCCTAACGAGCAGTACTTC
j_call: TRBJ2-1; v_call: TRBV5-5; clone_size: many; cdr3_length: 14; d_call: .; cdr3_aa: CASSKTQHYNEQFF; cdr3_nt: TGTGCCAGCAGTAAGACCCAACACTACAATGAGCAGTTCTTC
j_call: TRBJ2-7; v_call: TRBV23-1; clone_size: .; cdr3_length: 17; d_call: TRBD2; cdr3_aa: CASSQNINLAGVYEQYF; cdr3_nt: TGCGCCAGCAGTCAAAACATAAATCTAGCGGGAGTGTACGAGCAGTACTTC
j_call: TRBJ2-2; v_call: TRBV20-1; clone_size: few; cdr3_length: 13; d_call: .; cdr3_aa: CSARSGNTGELFF; cdr3_nt: TGCAGTGCTAGGTCGGGGAACACCGGGGAGCTGTTTTTT
j_call: TRBJ2-3; v_call: TRBV7-2; clone_size: few; cdr3_length: 15; d_call: TRBD2; cdr3_aa: CASSILAGYTDTQYF; cdr3_nt: TGTGCCAGCAGCATTCTAGCGGGATACACAGATACGCAGTATTTT
j_call: TRBJ2-5; v_call: TRBV7-9; clone_size: many; cdr3_length: 14; d_call: .; cdr3_aa: CASSLVGNQETQYF; cdr3_nt: TGTGCCAGCAGCTTAGTAGGGAACCAAGAGACCCAGTACTTC
j_call: TRBJ1-2; v_call: TRBV9; clone_size: few; cdr3_length: 15; d_call: TRBD1; cdr3_aa: CASSLRDRGYYGYTF; cdr3_nt: TGTGCCAGCAGCCTGCGGGACAGGGGTTACTATGGCTACACCTTC
j_call: TRBJ1-2; v_call: TRBV5-4; clone_size: medium-sized; cdr3_length: 15; d_call: .; cdr3_aa: CASSLGAGPSGGYTF; cdr3_nt: TGTGCCAGCAGCTTGGGGGCAGGGCCGTCCGGTGGCTACACCTTC
j_call: TRBJ2-7; v_call: TRBV12-3/TRBV12-4; clone_size: .; cdr3_length: 17; d_call: TRBD2; cdr3_aa: CTFSLGFRREALYEQYF; cdr3_nt: TGTACCTTCAGTTTAGGGTTTAGGCGGGAGGCCCTCTACGAGCAGTACTTC
j_call: TRBJ2-7; v_call: TRBV5-4; clone_size: few; cdr3_length: 15; d_call: TRBD1; cdr3_aa: CASSFAGTGLREQYF; cdr3_nt: TGTGCCAGCAGCTTCGCCGGGACAGGGTTGCGCGAGCAGTACTTC
j_call: TRBJ1-5; v_call: TRBV12-3/TRBV12-4; clone_size: many; cdr3_length: 13; d_call: .; cdr3_aa: CASSFSEGQPQHF; cdr3_nt: TGTGCCAGCAGTTTTAGTGAAGGTCAGCCCCAGCATTTT
j_call: TRBJ2-1; v_call: TRBV27; clone_size: many; cdr3_length: 16; d_call: TRBD2; cdr3_aa: CASSLGAPGLAIEQFF; cdr3_nt: TGTGCCAGCAGTTTGGGGGCTCCGGGACTAGCGATTGAGCAGTTCTTC
j_call: TRBJ2-3; v_call: TRBV28; clone_size: .; cdr3_length: 16; d_call: .; cdr3_aa: CASSLSGAETTDTQYF; cdr3_nt: TGTGCCAGCAGTTTAAGTGGTGCGGAGACCACAGATACGCAGTATTTT
j_call: TRBJ2-1; v_call: TRBV20-1; clone_size: few; cdr3_length: 11; d_call: .; cdr3_aa: CSAEGQVEQFF; cdr3_nt: TGCAGCGCGGAGGGCCAGGTTGAGCAGTTCTTC
j_call: TRBJ2-3; v_call: TRBV7-2; clone_size: few; cdr3_length: 14; d_call: .; cdr3_aa: CASSLASVTDTQYF; cdr3_nt: TGTGCCAGCAGCTTAGCTTCCGTCACAGATACGCAGTATTTT
j_call: TRBJ2-7; v_call: TRBV27; clone_size: few; cdr3_length: 14; d_call: TRBD2; cdr3_aa: CASSSSGNAYEQYF; cdr3_nt: TGTGCCAGCAGTTCAAGCGGGAACGCCTACGAGCAGTACTTC
j_call: TRBJ1-2; v_call: TRBV20-1; clone_size: .; cdr3_length: 14; d_call: .; cdr3_aa: CSADTGTSNYGYTF; cdr3_nt: TGCAGTGCTGATACCGGGACCTCTAACTATGGCTACACCTTC
j_call: TRBJ2-1; v_call: TRBV7-9; clone_size: many; cdr3_length: 15; d_call: TRBD2; cdr3_aa: CASSLSGRSYNEQFF; cdr3_nt: TGTGCCAGCAGCTTAAGCGGGAGGTCCTACAATGAGCAGTTCTTC
j_call: TRBJ2-5; v_call: TRBV12-3/TRBV12-4; clone_size: many; cdr3_length: 14; d_call: .; cdr3_aa: CATAVGGGRGTQYF; cdr3_nt: TGTGCCACCGCTGTTGGGGGCGGGAGAGGGACCCAGTACTTC
j_call: TRBJ2-1; v_call: TRBV7-2; clone_size: few; cdr3_length: 16; d_call: TRBD2; cdr3_aa: CASSASRTSGYNEQFF; cdr3_nt: TGTGCCAGCAGTGCTTCTAGGACTAGCGGTTACAATGAGCAGTTCTTC
j_call: TRBJ2-7; v_call: TRBV3-1; clone_size: .; cdr3_length: 15; d_call: TRBD2; cdr3_aa: CASSRTAGGAYEQYF; cdr3_nt: TGTGCCAGCAGCCGAACAGCGGGAGGGGCCTACGAGCAGTACTTC
j_call: TRBJ1-2; v_call: TRBV20-1; clone_size: .; cdr3_length: 11; d_call: .; cdr3_aa: CTHAGASGYTF; cdr3_nt: TGCACCCACGCGGGGGCGAGCGGCTACACCTTC
j_call: TRBJ2-2; v_call: TRBV20-1; clone_size: .; cdr3_length: 16; d_call: TRBD2; cdr3_aa: CSARDAGRAYTGELFF; cdr3_nt: TGCAGTGCTAGAGATGCCGGGAGGGCCTACACCGGGGAGCTGTTTTTT
j_call: TRBJ2-7; v_call: TRBV6-2/TRBV6-3; clone_size: few; cdr3_length: 16; d_call: TRBD1; cdr3_aa: CASRPSGTGKPYEQYF; cdr3_nt: TGTGCCAGCAGGCCCTCCGGGACAGGGAAGCCCTACGAGCAGTACTTC
j_call: TRBJ2-1; v_call: TRBV7-8; clone_size: .; cdr3_length: 16; d_call: .; cdr3_aa: CASSLASRDSYNEQFF; cdr3_nt: TGTGCCAGCAGCTTAGCGAGCAGGGACTCCTACAATGAGCAGTTCTTC
j_call: TRBJ2-5; v_call: TRBV7-2; clone_size: .; cdr3_length: 14; d_call: .; cdr3_aa: CASSPRGPQETQYF; cdr3_nt: TGTGCCAGCAGCCCGCGGGGTCCACAAGAGACCCAGTACTTC
j_call: TRBJ1-1; v_call: TRBV29-1; clone_size: few; cdr3_length: 13; d_call: .; cdr3_aa: CNQPPRGNTEAFF; cdr3_nt: TGCAACCAACCTCCACGGGGTAACACTGAAGCTTTCTTT
j_call: TRBJ2-4; v_call: TRBV10-3; clone_size: few; cdr3_length: 17; d_call: TRBD1; cdr3_aa: CAISESLTGSGKNIQYF; cdr3_nt: TGTGCCATCAGTGAGTCGTTGACAGGGTCGGGCAAAAACATTCAGTACTTC
j_call: TRBJ2-3; v_call: TRBV2; clone_size: few; cdr3_length: 18; d_call: .; cdr3_aa: CASSVRVGAATSTDTQYF; cdr3_nt: TGTGCCAGCAGTGTGCGGGTGGGGGCGGCCACGAGCACAGATACGCAGTATTTT
j_call: TRBJ2-7; v_call: TRBV14; clone_size: .; cdr3_length: 16; d_call: TRBD2; cdr3_aa: CASSQRSLAGRYEQYF; cdr3_nt: TGTGCCAGCAGCCAGAGGAGTTTAGCGGGCCGCTACGAGCAGTACTTC
j_call: TRBJ2-5; v_call: TRBV5-1; clone_size: .; cdr3_length: 15; d_call: .; cdr3_aa: CASSLRGRPDETQYF; cdr3_nt: TGCGCCAGCAGCTTAAGAGGGCGGCCAGACGAGACCCAGTACTTC
j_call: TRBJ2-3; v_call: TRBV6-2/TRBV6-3; clone_size: few; cdr3_length: 16; d_call: TRBD2; cdr3_aa: CATDISPGLASYTQYF; cdr3_nt: TGTGCCACCGACATCTCTCCGGGACTAGCGAGTTATACGCAGTATTTT
j_call: TRBJ2-2; v_call: TRBV12-3/TRBV12-4; clone_size: .; cdr3_length: 18; d_call: TRBD2; cdr3_aa: CTSCSRRLAGGLTGELFF; cdr3_nt: TGTACCAGCTGTTCCCGCAGACTAGCGGGAGGCCTCACCGGGGAGCTGTTTTTT
j_call: TRBJ2-7; v_call: TRBV7-9; clone_size: many; cdr3_length: 12; d_call: .; cdr3_aa: CASSLEAREQYF; cdr3_nt: TGTGCCAGCAGCTTAGAGGCCAGGGAGCAGTACTTC
j_call: TRBJ1-2; v_call: TRBV12-5; clone_size: few; cdr3_length: 13; d_call: TRBD1; cdr3_aa: CASGSGQNYGYTF; cdr3_nt: TGTGCTAGTGGTTCGGGACAGAACTATGGCTACACCTTC
j_call: TRBJ2-1; v_call: TRBV7-9; clone_size: .; cdr3_length: 14; d_call: .; cdr3_aa: CASSWGDDYNEQFF; cdr3_nt: TGTGCCAGCAGTTGGGGGGACGACTACAATGAGCAGTTCTTC
j_call: TRBJ1-1; v_call: TRBV20-1; clone_size: .; cdr3_length: 15; d_call: .; cdr3_aa: CSATRSFVGDTEAFF; cdr3_nt: TGCAGTGCTACCCGTAGTTTTGTAGGTGACACTGAAGCTTTCTTT
j_call: TRBJ2-7; v_call: TRBV6-1; clone_size: few; cdr3_length: 15; d_call: .; cdr3_aa: CASSQTGTVKYEQYF; cdr3_nt: TGTGCCAGCAGCCAAACCGGGACGGTAAAGTACGAGCAGTACTTC
j_call: TRBJ2-5; v_call: TRBV29-1; clone_size: many; cdr3_length: 13; d_call: .; cdr3_aa: CSVNGLGMETQYF; cdr3_nt: TGCAGCGTCAACGGGCTGGGGATGGAGACCCAGTACTTC
j_call: TRBJ2-5; v_call: TRBV10-2; clone_size: .; cdr3_length: 16; d_call: TRBD2; cdr3_aa: CASSGLAGMKRKTQYF; cdr3_nt: TGCGCCAGCAGTGGACTAGCGGGGATGAAGAGGAAGACCCAGTACTTC
j_call: TRBJ1-2; v_call: TRBV29-1; clone_size: .; cdr3_length: 12; d_call: TRBD1; cdr3_aa: CSVWPDRVGYTF; cdr3_nt: TGCAGCGTATGGCCCGACAGGGTTGGCTACACCTTC
j_call: TRBJ2-3; v_call: TRBV18; clone_size: few; cdr3_length: 15; d_call: .; cdr3_aa: CASSPPALSTDTQYF; cdr3_nt: TGTGCCAGCTCACCGCCGGCGCTAAGCACAGATACGCAGTATTTT
j_call: TRBJ2-3; v_call: TRBV10-3; clone_size: .; cdr3_length: 14; d_call: TRBD2; cdr3_aa: CASTSGSSTDTQYF; cdr3_nt: TGTGCCTCCACTAGCGGGAGTAGCACAGATACGCAGTATTTT
j_call: TRBJ2-1; v_call: TRBV19; clone_size: .; cdr3_length: 13; d_call: .; cdr3_aa: CASSIRVYNEQFF; cdr3_nt: TGTGCCAGTAGTATCCGGGTCTACAATGAGCAGTTCTTC
j_call: TRBJ2-2; v_call: TRBV10-2; clone_size: .; cdr3_length: 16; d_call: TRBD2; cdr3_aa: CATLGLAGTNTGELFF; cdr3_nt: TGCGCCACCCTGGGACTAGCGGGAACCAACACCGGGGAGCTGTTTTTT
j_call: TRBJ2-2; v_call: TRBV29-1; clone_size: many; cdr3_length: 14; d_call: .; cdr3_aa: CSVLTGTFAGELFF; cdr3_nt: TGCAGCGTTTTAACAGGGACCTTCGCCGGGGAGCTGTTTTTT
j_call: TRBJ1-2; v_call: TRBV6-2/TRBV6-3; clone_size: .; cdr3_length: 14; d_call: .; cdr3_aa: CASSRTGQGQGYTF; cdr3_nt: TGTGCCAGCAGCCGGACCGGCCAGGGCCAAGGCTACACCTTC